One sample yielded the 21 T cell receptor beta chains listed below, sequenced in a study of shared clonotypes between healthy human individuals. The method was immunoSEQ multiplex PCR; TCRdb's version includes in-frame clones alone and lacks a portion of them. The sample consists of 2 million to 2.5 million clones, more than 90% of them appearing once. Sequencing was performed on naive CD4+ T cells sorted from blood. The sample's subset: CD45RA+ positively selected. Every receptor here comes from a man aged 18-30 years in good health.

The J gene is TRBJ1-3, the V gene TRBV28, with 7 bases aligning to TRBD1. The CDR3 runs 15 residues. CDR1 is MDHEN and CDR2 is SYDVKM in the germline V gene. V lost 6 bases and J lost 2; bases outside the gene matches: 7. CDR3: CASSYRGSTGNTIYF. CDR3 DNA: TGTGCCAGCAGCTACAGGGGATCCACTGGAAACACCATATATTTT.

This clone occurred once. The V gene is TRBV30, the J gene TRBJ1-6; D remains ambiguous. Trimming left V 4 bases short and J 0 bases short, with 13 bases between. Germline CDR1 reads GTSNPN; CDR2 reads SVGIG (reference sequence). The CDR3 has 16 residues. CDR3 nucleotides: TGTGCCTGGAACCCCGGAGGGAGCTCCTATAATTCACCCCTCCACTTT. Translation: CAWNPGGSSYNSPLHF. Complete variable domain (other parts from reference TRBV30 and TRBJ1-6): SQTIHQWPATLVQPVGSPLSLECTVEGTSNPNLYWYRQAAGRGLQLLFYSVGIGQISSEVPQNLSASRPQDRQFILSSKKLLLSDSGFYLCAWNPGGSSYNSPLHFGNGTRLTVT.

Concerning this clone itself: Other nucleotide sequences from this sample produce the same CDR3. The chain recombines TRBV11-2 with TRBJ2-5; D remains unclear. The CDR3 totals 14 residues. Germline loops: CDR1 SGHAT, CDR2 FQNNGV. With 1 base removed from V and 2 bases from J, the gap between germline ends came to 8 bases. CDR3 sequence: CASSLGRTQETQYF. The CDR3 DNA sequence: TGTGCCAGCAGCTTAGGTAGAACACAAGAGACCCAGTACTTC.

The chain uses TRBV15 and TRBJ2-5; D uncertain. The V gene's germline CDR1 is LNHNV and CDR2 YYDKDF (reference sequence). V was shortened by 1 base and J by 5 bases, with 8 bases between the two germline ends. The CDR3 has 13 amino acids. CDR3 DNA: TGTGCCACCAGCAGAGGACCGAGCGAGACCCAGTACTTC. Encoded protein: CATSRGPSETQYF.

A note on this clone: This CDR3 is also generated by other DNA sequences in the sample. CDR3 in DNA: TGTGCCAGCAGTTTCGGCGGGGAGACCCAGTACTTC. Translated: CASSFGGETQYF. The chain uses TRBV27 and TRBJ2-5, with a weak D call TRBD2 (5 bases). Germline CDR1 MNHEY, CDR2 SMNVEV (reference sequence). V lost 3 bases and J 5 bases, leaving 7 bases between the germline ends. There are 12 residues in the CDR3.

The genes are TRBV4-3 and TRBJ1-1; 8 positions match TRBD1. The ends lost 6 bases at V and 1 base at J; junction bases unmatched: 1. CDR3 length: 13 residues. In germline, CDR1 is LGHNA, CDR2 YSLEER. CDR3 DNA: TGCGCCAGCAGAGACAGGGGGAACACTGAAGCTTTCTTT. It codes for CASRDRGNTEAFF.

V gene TRBV29-1 combines with J gene TRBJ1-1; TRBD1 agrees at 7 bases. The CDR3 extends over 11 amino acids. Germline V gene sequence: CDR1 SQVTM, CDR2 ANQGSEA. With V trimmed by 6 bases and J by 7 bases, 5 bases remained unmatched. DNA of the CDR3: TGCAGCGTCACCGGGACAGTTGAAGCTTTCTTT. It codes for CSVTGTVEAFF.

Only a few counts were recorded for this clone. CDR3 protein: CASSFIPGQGSSPLHF. The CDR3, as DNA: TGTGCCAGCAGCTTTATTCCGGGACAGGGCTCATCACCCCTCCACTTT. V usage is TRBV7-2 and J usage is TRBJ1-6; TRBD1 aligns across 9 bases. Unmatched junction bases numbered 10, after V lost 3 bases and J lost 10 bases. Germline V lookup: CDR1 SGHTA, CDR2 FQGNSA. The CDR3 has 16 residues. The full variable domain, with the rest looked up from reference TRBV7-2 and TRBJ1-6, is GAGVSQSPSNKVTEKGKDVELRCDPISGHTALYWYRQSLGQGLEFLIYFQGNSAPDKSGLPSDRFSAERTGGSVSTLTIQRTQQEDSAVYLCASSFIPGQGSSPLHFGNGTRLTVT.

The rearrangement links TRBV7-8 to TRBJ2-2; no clear D. The germline gives CDR1 SGHVS, CDR2 FQNEAQ. Trimming took off 5 bases at V and 1 base at J, with 17 bases between the two ends. The length of the CDR3 is 17 residues. The CDR3 spells CASSRLMSGGNTGELFF. As DNA, the CDR3 is TGTGCCAGCAGCCGTTTAATGTCAGGCGGGAACACCGGGGAGCTGTTTTTT. Based on the CDR3 plus reference TRBV7-8 and TRBJ2-2, the full variable domain is GAGVSQSPRYKVAKRGQDVALRCDPISGHVSLFWYQQALGQGPEFLTYFQNEAQLDKSGLPSDRFFAERPEGSVSTLKIQRTQQEDSAVYLCASSRLMSGGNTGELFFGEGSRLTVL.

The rearrangement uses TRBV18 and TRBJ2-3; TRBD2 aligns across 14 bases. Germline CDR1 reads KGHSH; CDR2 reads LQKENI. Trimming cost V 2 bases and J 6 bases; bases outside gene matches: 7. The length of the CDR3 is 17 residues. The CDR3 sequence: CASSPVGTSGGTDTQYF. CDR3 nucleotides: TGTGCCAGCTCACCAGTCGGGACTAGCGGGGGAACCGATACGCAGTATTTT.

The V call is TRBV5-1, the J call TRBJ2-2, with 7 bases identical to TRBD2. CDR1 and CDR2 from the germline V gene are SGHRS and YFSETQ. This CDR3 contains 16 residues. J was trimmed by 5 bases and V by 2 bases; bases with no gene match: 9. CDR3 sequence (DNA): TGCGCCAGCAGCTTCGGGGCTAGCGGTTTTACCGGGGAGCTGTTTTTT. Its translation: CASSFGASGFTGELFF. The full variable domain, completed using reference TRBV5-1 and TRBJ2-2, is KAGVTQTPRYLIKTRGQQVTLSCSPISGHRSVSWYQQTPGQGLQFLFEYFSETQRNKGNFPGRFSGRQFSNSRSEMNVSTLELGDSALYLCASSFGASGFTGELFFGEGSRLTVL.

V is TRBV11-1 and J is TRBJ1-4, with 9 bases lining up with TRBD1. Germline values: CDR1 SGHAT, CDR2 FQDESV (reference sequence). The CDR3 runs 15 residues. The V segment lost 3 bases and the J segment 6 bases; nucleotides outside the gene matches: 5. The CDR3 coding sequence is TGTGCCAGCAGCTTTCTGGACAGGGGAGATGAAAAACTGTTTTTT. This encodes CASSFLDRGDEKLFF.

The genes are TRBV6-1 and TRBJ2-7, with no clear D. Germline V CDR1 and CDR2: MNHNS, SASEGT. This CDR3 has 15 residues. Trimming left V 6 bases short and J 2 bases short, with 17 bases between. CDR3 coding DNA: TGTGCCAGCAGGATCATTACAGCTCCCCCCTACGAGCAGTACTTC. This sequence encodes CASRIITAPPYEQYF.

V gene TRBV5-8 combines with J gene TRBJ1-5; TRBD1 agrees at 9 bases. CDR1 is SGHTS, CDR2 YDEGEE, per germline. Unmatched junction bases numbered 14, after V lost 2 bases and J lost 5 bases. The CDR3 is made up of 18 amino acids. CDR3 coding DNA: TGTGCCAGCAGCTTAGTCCTGACCGGGACAGGGTTTCATCAGCCCCAGCATTTT. It codes for CASSLVLTGTGFHQPQHF.

This chain connects TRBV5-1 to TRBJ1-2; 7 bases agree with TRBD1. This CDR3 contains 15 residues. The germline V gene encodes CDR1 SGHRS and CDR2 YFSETQ. The J segment lost 4 bases and the V segment lost 4 bases, leaving 10 bases of the junction unmatched. The CDR3 reads CASSGEGQQVYGYTF. The CDR3 coding sequence is TGCGCCAGCAGCGGAGAGGGACAGCAAGTCTATGGCTACACCTTC. Full variable domain (remainder filled in from reference TRBV5-1 and TRBJ1-2): KAGVTQTPRYLIKTRGQQVTLSCSPISGHRSVSWYQQTPGQGLQFLFEYFSETQRNKGNFPGRFSGRQFSNSRSEMNVSTLELGDSALYLCASSGEGQQVYGYTFGSGTRLTVV.

The chain is built from TRBV7-2 and TRBJ1-1, with 8 bases aligning to TRBD1. The CDR3 length is 14 residues. Germline CDR1 reads SGHTA; CDR2 reads FQGNSA. With V trimmed by 5 bases and J by 3 bases, 5 bases remained unmatched. The CDR3 DNA sequence: TGTGCCAGCAGCATCGGACAGGGTCACACTGAAGCTTTCTTT. It translates to CASSIGQGHTEAFF.

This clone was seen once. V and J are TRBV27 and TRBJ2-2, with 10 bases fitting TRBD1. Unmatched junction bases numbered 6, after V lost 4 bases and J lost 4 bases. This CDR3 has 16 amino acids. Germline V lookup: CDR1 MNHEY, CDR2 SMNVEV (reference sequence). CDR3 region: CASSSGTGVPTGELFF. The CDR3 DNA is TGTGCCAGCAGTTCTGGGACAGGGGTTCCCACCGGGGAGCTGTTTTTT.

This clone was observed once. At one end, the junction sequence differs from germline, possibly due to a read error. The chain links TRBV19 to TRBJ1-5, with TRBD1 matching over 8 bases. CDR1 LNHDA and CDR2 SQIVND come from the germline V gene (reference sequence). This CDR3 has 16 amino acids. CDR3 sequence reads: CASSRRQGSGDQAQHF. The CDR3 nucleotides read TGTGCCAGTAGTAGACGACAGGGGTCTGGGGATCAGGCCCAGCATTTT. Looking up the rest from reference TRBV19 and TRBJ1-5 gives the full variable domain: DGGITQSPKYLFRKEGQNVTLSCEQNLNHDAMYWYRQDPGQGLRLIYYSQIVNDFQKGDIAEGYSVSREKKESFPLTVTSAQKNPTAFYLCASSRRQGSGDQAQHFGDGTRLSIL.

In this sample, this clone turned up once. The chain couples TRBV5-1 to TRBJ2-7, with 7 bases fitting TRBD1. CDR1 and CDR2 (germline): SGHRS, YFSETQ. Trimming at V came to 0 bases and at J to 5 bases, leaving 8 bases not matched to a gene. This CDR3 is built from 15 residues. The CDR3 nucleotides are TGCGCCAGCAGCTTGGTGTCCTGGACAGGCGACGAGCAGTACTTC. Amino acids: CASSLVSWTGDEQYF.

The sample holds one count of this clone. This chain links TRBV7-2 with TRBJ2-2, with D possibly TRBD2 on 5 matching bases. This CDR3 contains 18 residues. V shed 2 bases and J shed 1 base, with 17 bases lying between them. The germline V gene encodes CDR1 SGHTA and CDR2 FQGNSA. CDR3 region: CASSLRSAAVLNTGELFF. CDR3 bases: TGTGCCAGCAGCTTAAGGTCGGCAGCGGTTCTGAACACCGGGGAGCTGTTTTTT.

This clone was recorded once. The chain joins TRBV30 to TRBJ2-1; 10 nucleotides agree with TRBD2. V shed 2 bases, J shed 6 bases, and the junction held 10 bases outside the gene matches. Germline CDR1 and CDR2: GTSNPN and SVGIG (reference sequence). CDR3 length: 16 residues. This chain's CDR3 is CAWSQSAGGIGNEQFF. DNA of the CDR3: TGTGCCTGGAGTCAATCAGCGGGGGGGATCGGCAATGAGCAGTTCTTC.